This entry is about one TCR beta chain. No antigen is known for it. These data come from a study of shared clonotypes between healthy human individuals. Study-wide findings and caveats: Clonotypes not shared had lower generation probabilities than those common to all four donors.

The CDR3 is 18 amino acids. V shed 1 base and J 0 bases; nucleotides not matched to a gene: 5. The germline gives CDR1 SEHNR, CDR2 FQNEAQ (reference sequence). CD8 cells classed as naive were CD45RO-negative and positively selected for CCR7, excluding terminally differentiated effector memory CD45RA+ cells. All donors qualified as healthy HIV-negative adults and had experienced no recent acute infections or vaccinations. Clones were sequenced by immunoSEQ multiplex PCR, and TCRdb holds only the in-frame ones, with some missing. The sample lists hundreds of thousands of clones; roughly 98% were seen once.

Sample: naive CD8+ T cells sorted from blood. The chain recombines TRBV7-9 with TRBJ2-1; the match to TRBD2 covers 11 bases. The sequence came from a man aged 25-45 years in good health. This CDR3 reads CASSLGSGREASYNEQFF. The CDR3 DNA reads TGTGCCAGCAGCTTAGGTAGCGGGAGGGAGGCCTCCTACAATGAGCAGTTCTTC.